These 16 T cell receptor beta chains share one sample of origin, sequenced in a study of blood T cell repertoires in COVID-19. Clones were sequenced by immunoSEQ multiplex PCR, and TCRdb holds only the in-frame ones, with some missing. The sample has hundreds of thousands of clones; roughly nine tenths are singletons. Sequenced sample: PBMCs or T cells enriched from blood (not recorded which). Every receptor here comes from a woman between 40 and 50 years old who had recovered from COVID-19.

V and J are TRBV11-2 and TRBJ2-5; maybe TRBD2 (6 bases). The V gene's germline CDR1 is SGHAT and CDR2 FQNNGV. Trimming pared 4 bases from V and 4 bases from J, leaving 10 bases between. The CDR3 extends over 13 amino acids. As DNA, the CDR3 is TGTGCCAGCAGCTCGGGAGTGGCAGAGACCCAGTACTTC. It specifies CASSSGVAETQYF.

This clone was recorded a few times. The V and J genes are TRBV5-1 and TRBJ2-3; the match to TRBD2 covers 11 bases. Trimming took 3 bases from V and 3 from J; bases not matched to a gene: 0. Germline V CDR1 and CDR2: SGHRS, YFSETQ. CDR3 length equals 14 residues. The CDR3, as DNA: TGCGCCAGCAGCTGGACTAGCGGGACAGATACGCAGTATTTT. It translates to CASSWTSGTDTQYF.

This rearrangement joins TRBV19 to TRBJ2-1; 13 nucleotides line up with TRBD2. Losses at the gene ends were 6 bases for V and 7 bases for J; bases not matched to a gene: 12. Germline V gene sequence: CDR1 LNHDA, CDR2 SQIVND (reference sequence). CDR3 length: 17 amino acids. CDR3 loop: CASRDRAGLAGLNEQFF. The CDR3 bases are TGTGCCAGTAGGGACCGAGCGGGACTAGCGGGACTGAATGAGCAGTTCTTC.

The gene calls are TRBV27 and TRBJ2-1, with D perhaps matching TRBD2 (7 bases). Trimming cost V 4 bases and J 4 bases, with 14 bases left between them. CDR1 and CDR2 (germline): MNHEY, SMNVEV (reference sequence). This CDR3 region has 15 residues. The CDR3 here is CASSSGGLVYNEQFF. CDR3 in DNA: TGTGCCAGCAGTTCCGGGGGGCTAGTGTACAATGAGCAGTTCTTC.

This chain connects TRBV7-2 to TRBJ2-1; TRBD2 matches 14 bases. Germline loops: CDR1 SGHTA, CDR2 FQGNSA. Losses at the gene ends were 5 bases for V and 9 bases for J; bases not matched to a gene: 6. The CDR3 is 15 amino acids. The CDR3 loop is CASSPGLAGGGEQFF. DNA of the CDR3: TGTGCCAGCAGCCCTGGACTAGCGGGAGGTGGTGAGCAGTTCTTC.

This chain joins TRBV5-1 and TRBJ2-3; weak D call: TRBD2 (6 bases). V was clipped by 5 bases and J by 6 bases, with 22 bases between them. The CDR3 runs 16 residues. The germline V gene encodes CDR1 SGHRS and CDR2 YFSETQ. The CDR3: CASSPPPSGAGDTQYF. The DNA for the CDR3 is TGCGCCAGCAGTCCCCCCCCCTCGGGAGCTGGCGATACGCAGTATTTT. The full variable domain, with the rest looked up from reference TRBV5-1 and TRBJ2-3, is KAGVTQTPRYLIKTRGQQVTLSCSPISGHRSVSWYQQTPGQGLQFLFEYFSETQRNKGNFPGRFSGRQFSNSRSEMNVSTLELGDSALYLCASSPPPSGAGDTQYFGPGTRLTVL.

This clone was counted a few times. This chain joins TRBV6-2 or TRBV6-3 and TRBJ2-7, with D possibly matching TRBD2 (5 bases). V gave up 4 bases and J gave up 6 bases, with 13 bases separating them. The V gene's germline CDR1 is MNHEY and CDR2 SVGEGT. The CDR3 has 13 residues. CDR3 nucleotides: TGTGCCAGCAGTTCGGGGTGGGCTCGCGAGCAGTACTTC. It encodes CASSSGWAREQYF.

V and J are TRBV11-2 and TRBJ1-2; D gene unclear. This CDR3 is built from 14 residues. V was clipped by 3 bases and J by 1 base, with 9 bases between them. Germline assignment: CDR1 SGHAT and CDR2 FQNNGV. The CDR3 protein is CASSLRADNYGYTF. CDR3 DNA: TGTGCCAGCAGCTTGAGGGCCGATAACTATGGCTACACCTTC.

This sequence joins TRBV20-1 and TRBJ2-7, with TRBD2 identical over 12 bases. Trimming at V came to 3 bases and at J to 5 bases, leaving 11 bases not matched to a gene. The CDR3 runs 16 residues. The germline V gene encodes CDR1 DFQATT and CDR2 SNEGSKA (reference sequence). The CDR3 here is CSASETSGSPRDEQYF. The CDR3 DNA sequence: TGCAGTGCTAGTGAGACTAGCGGGAGCCCCCGGGACGAGCAGTACTTC.

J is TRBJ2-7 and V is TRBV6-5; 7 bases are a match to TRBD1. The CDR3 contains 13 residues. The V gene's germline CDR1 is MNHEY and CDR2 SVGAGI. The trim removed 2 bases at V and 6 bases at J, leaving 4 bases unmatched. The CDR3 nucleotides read TGTGCCAGCAGTTACCGACAGGGCGGCGAGCAGTACTTC. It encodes CASSYRQGGEQYF.

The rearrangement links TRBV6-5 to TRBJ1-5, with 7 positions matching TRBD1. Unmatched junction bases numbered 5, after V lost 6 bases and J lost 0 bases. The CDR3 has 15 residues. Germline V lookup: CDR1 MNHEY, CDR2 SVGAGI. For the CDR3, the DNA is TGTGCCAGCAGACGCGACAGGGATAGCAATCAGCCCCAGCATTTT. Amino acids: CASRRDRDSNQPQHF.

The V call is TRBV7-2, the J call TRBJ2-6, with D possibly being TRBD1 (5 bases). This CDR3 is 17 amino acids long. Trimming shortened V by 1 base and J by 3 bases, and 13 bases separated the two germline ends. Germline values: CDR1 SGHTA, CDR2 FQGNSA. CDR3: CASSLDVRAGGANVLTF. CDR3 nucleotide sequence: TGTGCCAGCAGCTTAGATGTCAGGGCTGGTGGGGCCAACGTCCTGACTTTC.

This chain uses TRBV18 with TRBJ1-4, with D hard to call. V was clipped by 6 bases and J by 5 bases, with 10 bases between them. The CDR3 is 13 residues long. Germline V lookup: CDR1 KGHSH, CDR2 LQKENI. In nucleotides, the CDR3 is TGTGCCAGCTCGTCTACCGAGAATGAAAAACTGTTTTTT. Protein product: CASSSTENEKLFF. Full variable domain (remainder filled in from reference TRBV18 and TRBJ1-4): NAGVMQNPRHLVRRRGQEARLRCSPMKGHSHVYWYRQLPEEGLKFMVYLQKENIIDESGMPKERFSAEFPKEGPSILRIQQVVRGDSAAYFCASSSTENEKLFFGSGTQLSVL.

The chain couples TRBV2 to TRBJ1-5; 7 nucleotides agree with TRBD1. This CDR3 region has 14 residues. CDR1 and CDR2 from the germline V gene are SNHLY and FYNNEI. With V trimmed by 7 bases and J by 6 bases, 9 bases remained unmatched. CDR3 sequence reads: CASKVQGVGQPQHF. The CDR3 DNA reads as TGTGCCAGCAAGGTCCAGGGGGTGGGTCAGCCCCAGCATTTT.

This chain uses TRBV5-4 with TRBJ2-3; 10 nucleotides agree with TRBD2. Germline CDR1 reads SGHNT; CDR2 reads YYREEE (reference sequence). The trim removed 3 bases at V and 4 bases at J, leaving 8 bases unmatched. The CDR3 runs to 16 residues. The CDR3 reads CASSSPGLALADTQYF. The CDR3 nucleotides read TGTGCCAGCAGCTCTCCGGGACTAGCGCTGGCAGATACGCAGTATTTT.

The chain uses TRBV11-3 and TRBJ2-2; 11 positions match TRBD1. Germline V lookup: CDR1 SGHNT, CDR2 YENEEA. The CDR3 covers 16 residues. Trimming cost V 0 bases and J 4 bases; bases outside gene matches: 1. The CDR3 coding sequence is TGTGCCAGCAGCTTAGAGGGACAGGGGGTCACCGGGGAGCTGTTTTTT. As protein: CASSLEGQGVTGELFF.